This TCR beta chain comes out of a study of Ad26.COV2.S vaccination and SARS-CoV-2 variants (dated by TCRdb to about 2021). As for the study more broadly: TCRbeta repertoire sequencing served as the tool for gauging how specific and how broad the SARS-CoV-2-reactive T cell receptors were following Ad26.COV2.S vaccination. A total of around 32 samples were included in the TCR-sequenced set, comprising around 19 Ad26.COV2.S vaccine recipients, 5 placebo recipients and 8 SARS-CoV-2 convalescent individuals. Paper-wide results and their limitations: Vaccine and placebo recipients had comparable non-spike TCR breadth, which fits with the vaccine containing only spike. Higher spike-specific TCR breadth was observed in Ad26.COV2.S recipients than in placebo recipients (P = 0.0014). Substantial breadth of spike-specific CD8+ and CD4+ T cell responses was reported after vaccination. The authors noted that the TCR breadth and depth analyses may have underestimated total T cell responses.

The immunoSEQ Assay was used to sequence TCRbeta CDR3 regions. After extraction, genomic DNA underwent amplification by bias-controlled multiplex PCR, followed by high-throughput sequencing. In the original analysis: To quantify the absolute abundance of every unique TCRbeta CDR3 region, sequences were collapsed and filtered. T cell fraction was estimated by normalizing TCRbeta template counts to usable DNA, which was measured by amplifying reference genes present in all nucleated cells. Repertoire TCRs were annotated as SARS-CoV-2-specific when V gene, CDR3 amino acid sequence and J gene were exactly matched to a known reactive TCR set. The reference SARS-CoV-2 TCR set was derived from MIRA and filtered for enrichment in COVID-19-positive ImmuneCODE repertoires, a step that removed public or cross-reactive TCRs. Based on the MIRA antigens, annotated TCRs were further analysed at the level of specific ORF or position within ORF. Breadth was defined as the number of annotated unique rearrangements divided by the total number of unique productive rearrangements, and depth was defined as the summed frequency of the annotated unique rearrangements. Two-sided Wilcoxon rank-sum tests were applied when comparing TCR breadth between groups. TCRdb mirrors the immuneACCESS table, restricted to in-frame sequences. Some clones are absent from its copies; in checked studies, under half trace to an unresolved V gene, and the reason for the others is unknown. The D gene and trimming were derived from the DNA, and the V and J assignments and clone size from that table. The sample table contains 97,000 or so clones; only one count was recorded for around three quarters of them. The ten largest clones capture approximately 15% of the sample.

According to the study, the label for this sample's time point signals: individuals recovered from natural SARS-CoV-2 infection. In regard to this clone: Its specific antigen is unknown. Base qualities are not provided; no much larger clone lies one nucleotide away.

The CDR3 contains 13 residues, cysteine and phenylalanine counted. Here the CDR3 DNA is all that survives: 39 bases in frame from base 1. V and J lose 6 bases and 7 bases, and a span of 15 bases separates them. CDR1 and CDR2, looked up from the germline V gene, are MDHEN and SYDVKM. The TCR sequence derives from a human donor who had recovered from COVID-19. The rearrangement combines TRBV28 with TRBJ1-2, with the D gene call left open. The specimen was peripheral blood, collected after recovery from COVID-19. The nucleotide sequence reads TGTGCCAGCAGGGCCGGGGAAGTCTCTGGCTACACCTTC. Its protein product is CASRAGEVSGYTF.